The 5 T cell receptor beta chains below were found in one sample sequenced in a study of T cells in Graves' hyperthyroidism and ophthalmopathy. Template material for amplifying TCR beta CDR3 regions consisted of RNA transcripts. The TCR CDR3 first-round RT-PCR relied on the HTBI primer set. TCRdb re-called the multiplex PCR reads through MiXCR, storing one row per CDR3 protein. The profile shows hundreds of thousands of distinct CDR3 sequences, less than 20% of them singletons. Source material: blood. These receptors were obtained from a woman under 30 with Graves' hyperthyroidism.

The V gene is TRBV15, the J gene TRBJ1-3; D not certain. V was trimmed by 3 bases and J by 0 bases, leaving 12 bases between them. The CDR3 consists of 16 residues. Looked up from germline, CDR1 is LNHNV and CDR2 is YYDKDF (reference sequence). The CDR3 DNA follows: TGTGCCACCAGCAGCTTAGTACGGATCTCTGGAAACACCATATATTTT. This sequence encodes CATSSLVRISGNTIYF.

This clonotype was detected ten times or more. The CDR3 coding sequence is TGCGCCAGCAGCGTAACGGGACTAGCGGAAGAGACCCAGTACTTC. This gives the protein CASSVTGLAEETQYF. The chain joins TRBV5-1 to TRBJ2-5; 11 bases fit TRBD2. The V and J ends lost 4 bases and 3 bases, in that order; junction bases with no gene match: 5. The CDR3 contains 15 residues. Germline V lookup: CDR1 SGHRS, CDR2 YFSETQ. Complete variable domain (other parts from reference TRBV5-1 and TRBJ2-5): KAGVTQTPRYLIKTRGQQVTLSCSPISGHRSVSWYQQTPGQGLQFLFEYFSETQRNKGNFPGRFSGRQFSNSRSEMNVSTLELGDSALYLCASSVTGLAEETQYFGPGTRLLVL.

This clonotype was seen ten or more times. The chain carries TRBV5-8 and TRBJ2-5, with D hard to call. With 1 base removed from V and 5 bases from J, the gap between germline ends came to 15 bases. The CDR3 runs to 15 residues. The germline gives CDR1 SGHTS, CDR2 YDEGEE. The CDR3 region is CASSLSRTLGETQYF. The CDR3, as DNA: TGTGCCAGCAGCTTGAGCCGTACACTGGGGGAGACCCAGTACTTC.

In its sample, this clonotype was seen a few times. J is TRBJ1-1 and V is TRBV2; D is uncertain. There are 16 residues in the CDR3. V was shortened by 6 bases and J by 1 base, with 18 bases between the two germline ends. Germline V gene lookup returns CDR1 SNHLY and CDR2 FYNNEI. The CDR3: CASSQDVRGKNTEAFF. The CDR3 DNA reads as TGTGCCAGCAGCCAAGACGTCCGAGGGAAGAACACTGAAGCTTTCTTT.

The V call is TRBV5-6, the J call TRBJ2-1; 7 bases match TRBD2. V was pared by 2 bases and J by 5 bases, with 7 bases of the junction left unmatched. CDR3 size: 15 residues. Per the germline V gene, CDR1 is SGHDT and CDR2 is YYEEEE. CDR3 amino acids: CASSFGGRGDNEQFF. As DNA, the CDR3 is TGTGCCAGCAGCTTTGGAGGGAGGGGAGACAATGAGCAGTTCTTC.